A selection of T cell receptor beta chains follows, all from one sample in a study of T cell repertoires in cytomegalovirus infection. Via MiXCR, TCRdb re-called the reads, giving one row per CDR3 protein. The sample records hundreds of thousands of distinct CDR3 sequences, about a third being singletons. Sequencing input: PBMCs. These receptor sequences come from a human donor in good health (CMV status not recorded). Some clones in this sample may be carry-over from other donors' samples. Both conserved end residues are part of each CDR3. Each record gives: V gene, D gene, J gene, clone size, CDR3 protein, CDR3 DNA. The D gene is left open where the match is weak. The size field is filled for only some rows; it gives once, few, many or a size class.

>TRBV27|-|TRBJ2-3|-
CASIDRDTQYF
TGTGCCAGCATCGACAGGGATACGCAGTATTTT
>TRBV19|-|TRBJ1-4|few
CAKRGLRGGEKLFF
TGTGCCAAAAGAGGTCTGAGGGGAGGAGAAAAACTGTTTTTT
>TRBV7-6|TRBD2|TRBJ2-3|many
CASSLTGTQRGGFTDTQYF
TGTGCCAGCAGCTTAACCGGGACGCAGCGGGGGGGGTTCACAGATACGCAGTATTTT
>TRBV2|-|TRBJ1-1|-
CASGIANTEAFF
TGTGCCAGCGGCATAGCCAACACTGAAGCTTTCTTT
>TRBV11-2|-|TRBJ2-1|-
CASSPTPVANHEQFF
TGTGCCAGCAGCCCGACCCCCGTGGCTAATCATGAGCAGTTCTTC
>TRBV25-1|-|TRBJ2-5|few
CASSELKNYQETQYF
TGTGCCAGCAGTGAATTAAAGAATTACCAAGAGACCCAGTACTTC
>TRBV2|TRBD2|TRBJ2-2|few
CASSESGAPTGELFF
TGTGCCAGCAGTGAAAGCGGGGCCCCCACCGGGGAGCTGTTTTTT
>TRBV4-3|-|TRBJ2-2|-
CASSQGGLRKTGELFF
TGCGCCAGCAGCCAAGGGGGGCTACGAAAAACCGGGGAGCTGTTTTTT
>TRBV2|-|TRBJ1-2|-
CASREGHGGNYGYTF
TGTGCCAGCAGGGAGGGACACGGAGGAAACTATGGCTACACCTTC
>TRBV7-2|TRBD2|TRBJ2-3|many
CASSPRLAGYTDTQYF
TGTGCCAGCAGCCCCAGACTAGCGGGGTACACAGATACGCAGTATTTT
>TRBV5-8|-|TRBJ2-1|-
CASSRREQFF
TGTGCCAGCAGCAGAAGGGAGCAGTTCTTC
>TRBV7-8|TRBD1|TRBJ2-5|many
CASSQGQGALETQYF
TGTGCCAGCAGCCAAGGACAGGGTGCGCTAGAGACCCAGTACTTC
>TRBV11-2|-|TRBJ1-1|-
CASSLDRSSEAFF
TGTGCCAGCAGCTTAGATCGGAGTTCGGAAGCTTTCTTT
>TRBV2|TRBD1|TRBJ1-6|-
CASRTGQGNSPLHF
TGTGCCAGCAGGACCGGACAGGGTAATTCACCCCTCCACTTT
>TRBV7-2|-|TRBJ2-3|many
CASSLDGGRGVTDTQYF
TGTGCCAGCAGCTTAGACGGGGGGCGGGGAGTCACAGATACGCAGTATTTT
>TRBV12-3/TRBV12-4|-|TRBJ2-7|-
CASSQGLPYEQYF
TGTGCCAGCAGTCAAGGACTTCCTTACGAGCAGTACTTC
>TRBV6-1|-|TRBJ2-7|many
CASSQQGGYEQYF
TGTGCCAGCAGTCAACAGGGGGGGTACGAGCAGTACTTC
>TRBV19|TRBD1|TRBJ1-2|-
CASAWTGANYGYTF
TGTGCCAGTGCTTGGACAGGAGCCAACTATGGCTACACCTTC
>TRBV6-6|-|TRBJ2-7|-
CASSYPATGNYEQYF
TGTGCCAGCAGTTACCCAGCGACAGGTAATTACGAGCAGTACTTC
>TRBV6-5|-|TRBJ1-2|many
CASSYSIGQTYGYTF
TGTGCCAGCAGTTACTCGATAGGGCAGACCTATGGCTACACCTTC
>TRBV10-2|-|TRBJ2-7|few
CASSDLDVSYEQYF
TGCGCCAGCAGTGATCTGGACGTCTCCTACGAGCAGTACTTC
>TRBV2|-|TRBJ1-2|-
CASSERQDNYGYTF
TGTGCCAGCAGTGAAAGGCAGGATAACTATGGCTACACCTTC
>TRBV12-3/TRBV12-4|-|TRBJ1-5|many
CASSFRSNQPQHF
TGTGCCAGCAGTTTTCGTAGCAATCAGCCCCAGCATTTT
>TRBV7-6|TRBD2|TRBJ2-5|many
CASSLAGGRETQYF
TGTGCCAGCAGCCTAGCGGGGGGACGAGAGACCCAGTACTTC
>TRBV6-1|-|TRBJ1-4|few
CASTSGGSGEKLFF
TGTGCCAGCACCTCCGGGGGCTCCGGTGAAAAACTGTTTTTT
>TRBV5-4|-|TRBJ2-2|few
CASSLKAGAPTGELFF
TGTGCCAGCAGCTTGAAGGCAGGGGCTCCCACCGGGGAGCTGTTTTTT
>TRBV5-4|-|TRBJ2-5|few
CASSSPLEAQETQYF
TGTGCCAGCAGCTCCCCCCTGGAGGCCCAAGAGACCCAGTACTTC
>TRBV7-4|-|TRBJ2-5|-
CASTQKETQSF
TGTGCCAGCACCCAAAAGGAGACCCAGTCCTTC
>TRBV27|-|TRBJ2-1|-
CASSVLADTYNEQFF
TGTGCCAGCAGTGTATTAGCGGATACCTACAATGAGCAGTTCTTC
>TRBV2|-|TRBJ1-5|-
CASSEALVPNQPQHF
TGTGCCAGCAGTGAAGCGCTGGTTCCGAATCAGCCCCAGCATTTT
>TRBV12-3/TRBV12-4|-|TRBJ1-5|-
CASTLGGAWNQPQHF
TGTGCCAGCACCCTGGGAGGGGCCTGGAATCAGCCCCAGCATTTT
>TRBV12-3/TRBV12-4|-|TRBJ2-2|few
CASSFLFSGSLPNTGELFF
TGTGCCAGCAGTTTTCTTTTTTCAGGGAGTCTCCCGAACACCGGGGAGCTGTTTTTT
>TRBV11-2|-|TRBJ1-4|-
CASSSRGGKVDEKLFF
TGTGCCAGCAGCTCACGTGGGGGGAAGGTGGATGAAAAACTGTTTTTT
>TRBV6-2/TRBV6-3|-|TRBJ1-1|many
CASSYGENTEAFF
TGTGCCAGCAGTTACGGGGAAAACACTGAAGCTTTCTTT
>TRBV7-8|TRBD2|TRBJ2-5|-
CASSLRLARKIQYF
TGTGCCAGCAGCCTAAGACTAGCGAGGAAGATCCAGTACTTC
>TRBV7-3|TRBD2|TRBJ2-2|-
CASSLRLAGVELFF
TGTGCCAGCAGCTTAAGACTAGCCGGCGTTGAGCTGTTTTTT
>TRBV7-9|TRBD1|TRBJ1-5|-
CASSPRRDRASYSNQPQHF
TGTGCCAGCAGCCCCCGCCGGGACAGGGCCTCATATAGCAATCAGCCCCAGCATTTT
>TRBV4-1|TRBD2|TRBJ2-3|once
CASSQEKRAGGTDTQYF
TGCGCCAGCAGCCAAGAGAAGCGAGCGGGGGGGACAGATACGCAGTATTTT
>TRBV6-5|-|TRBJ2-7|few
CASSSLDRRYEQYF
TGTGCCAGCAGTTCCCTAGACAGGCGGTACGAGCAGTACTTC
>TRBV4-1|-|TRBJ1-2|-
CASSHVGPPDYGYTF
TGCGCCAGCAGCCACGTGGGGCCCCCTGACTATGGCTACACCTTC
>TRBV2|TRBD2|TRBJ2-5|few
CASSSTSGGLQQYF
TGTGCCAGCAGCTCAACTAGCGGGGGGCTCCAGCAGTACTTC
>TRBV4-2|-|TRBJ2-7|few
CASSGPSGTSLYEQYF
TGTGCCAGCAGCGGCCCTTCCGGGACAAGCCTTTACGAGCAGTACTTC
>TRBV4-2|-|TRBJ1-2|-
CASSQEGEGLRYGYTF
TGTGCCAGCAGCCAAGAGGGGGAGGGGCTTCGCTATGGCTACACCTTC
>TRBV24-1|-|TRBJ2-3|once
CATSDLGVRGIDTQYF
TGTGCCACCAGTGATTTGGGTGTACGGGGGATCGATACGCAGTATTTT
>TRBV10-1|-|TRBJ2-7|few
CASSPFRVARNYEQYF
TGCGCCAGCAGTCCTTTCAGGGTCGCGAGAAACTACGAGCAGTACTTC
>TRBV29-1|-|TRBJ1-4|few
CSVGDGNEKLFF
TGCAGCGTTGGCGATGGGAATGAAAAACTGTTTTTT
>TRBV6-6|TRBD2|TRBJ2-5|-
CASSYREAGGRETQYF
TGTGCCAGCAGTTACAGGGAGGCGGGGGGGCGAGAGACCCAGTACTTC
>TRBV7-2|TRBD1|TRBJ2-2|many
CASSRQGANTGELFF
TGTGCCAGCAGTCGACAGGGGGCGAACACCGGGGAGCTGTTTTTT
>TRBV7-8|TRBD2|TRBJ2-2|-
CASSLAGTGRDLFF
TGTGCCAGCAGCTTAGCCGGGACGGGGAGGGATCTGTTTTTT
>TRBV6-1|-|TRBJ2-5|-
CASSESVWKTQYF
TGTGCCAGCAGTGAATCGGTTTGGAAGACCCAGTACTTC
>TRBV2|-|TRBJ2-7|few
CASSESGFTYEQYF
TGTGCCAGCAGTGAATCGGGGTTTACCTACGAGCAGTACTTC
>TRBV4-1|-|TRBJ1-2|-
CASSQDEVTGANYGYTF
TGCGCCAGCAGCCAAGATGAGGTAACAGGAGCTAACTATGGCTACACCTTC